This T cell receptor (beta chain) is drawn from a study of cytotoxic CD8 clonotypes in ibrutinib-treated CLL. Findings and limits, study-wide: There were few public clonotypes, and on treatment they contracted or stayed stable.

This clone came up once. Its antigen is not known. TCRdb keeps only in-frame clones here, not all; method: immunoSEQ multiplex PCR. The repertoire has about 85,000 clones, around 79% of them found once; the top ten carry more than 4.5%. V was pared by 2 bases and J by 6 bases, with 9 bases between. Germline CDR1 SGHTA, CDR2 FQGNSA. The CDR3 runs 13 residues. The clonotype originates from a human donor with chronic lymphocytic leukemia. The J gene is TRBJ2-3, the V gene TRBV7-2, with D unclear. The material was PBMCs, obtained after 12 months of ibrutinib treatment. CDR3 amino acids: CASSLTGRDTQYF. The CDR3 DNA reads as TGTGCCAGCAGCTTAACCGGGCGGGATACGCAGTATTTT.